This is a list of T cell receptor beta chains from one sample in a study of shared clonotypes between healthy human individuals. Profiling relied on immunoSEQ multiplex PCR, and the TCRdb table lists in-frame clones only, not all of them. The sample contains about 2.4 million clones, 80% to 95% of which appear only once. Material for sequencing was naive CD4+ T cells from PBMCs. Receptor source: a man between 18 and 35 years old in good health. Some clones in this sample may be carry-over from other donors' samples. Each CDR3 is given with its conserved first and last residue. A D gene is named only where the DNA matches it firmly.

cdr3_length	d_call	j_call	v_call	cdr3_aa
17	TRBD2	TRBJ2-1	TRBV4-2	CASSQDLTSGGYNEQFF
17	-	TRBJ2-3	TRBV10-3	CAISESSQLSGVDTQYF
13	-	TRBJ2-7	TRBV18	CASSQGAAYEQYF
16	-	TRBJ2-7	TRBV4-1	CASSQPRDKYFYEQYF
15	-	TRBJ2-7	TRBV5-1	CASSFSSVPTGEQYF
15	-	TRBJ2-5	TRBV5-1	CASSLSAGPQETQYF
15	-	TRBJ2-5	TRBV7-2	CASSPPTASQETQYF
19	TRBD2	TRBJ2-2	TRBV27	CASSRPSTSGRWNTGELFF
13	-	TRBJ1-5	TRBV2	CASRGPLGIPQHF
11	-	TRBJ2-7	TRBV5-1	CASALWGEQYF
15	-	TRBJ1-2	TRBV6-1	CASSEGSLGGYGYTF
18	TRBD2	TRBJ2-4	TRBV7-9	CASSLVNLREGQRNIQYF
15	-	TRBJ1-4	TRBV28	CASSPPPATNEKLFF
17	-	TRBJ1-2	TRBV19	CASSILGLELGSGGYTF
14	-	TRBJ2-7	TRBV5-1	CASSLGQGDYEQYF
15	-	TRBJ1-4	TRBV28	CASTQGFGGDEKLFF
15	-	TRBJ2-7	TRBV27	CASSPIGGPTYEQYF
15	-	TRBJ2-7	TRBV28	CASSLALGGSYEQYF
15	-	TRBJ2-7	TRBV7-9	CASSLATSGGHEQYF
13	TRBD1	TRBJ1-2	TRBV6-4	CASSEQGASGYTF
16	TRBD2	TRBJ2-1	TRBV5-4	CASSPTSGRVGNEQFF
14	-	TRBJ1-2	TRBV6-1	CASSADPGPRGYTF
12	-	TRBJ2-5	TRBV28	CASSFGVETQYF
16	-	TRBJ2-5	TRBV9	CASSVGGKLGKETQYF
16	-	TRBJ2-1	TRBV7-7	CASSSRHASSYNEQFF
13	-	TRBJ1-4	TRBV29-1	CSVENLGREKLFF
13	-	TRBJ2-3	TRBV28	CASGGAVFDTQYF
17	TRBD1	TRBJ1-2	TRBV5-4	CASSSGTGGAPDYGYTF
16	TRBD2	TRBJ2-3	TRBV7-9	CASSLGAGSSTDTQYF
14	TRBD1	TRBJ1-1	TRBV28	CASRRLGQGTEAFF
14	-	TRBJ2-5	TRBV7-8	CASSLNSGQETQYF
13	-	TRBJ2-7	TRBV5-3	CARFSGLPGEQYF
14	-	TRBJ1-1	TRBV11-2	CASSLNSWGTEAFF
14	-	TRBJ2-7	TRBV9	CASSVGQGSHEQYF
13	TRBD1	TRBJ2-4	TRBV29-1	CSVEGTAKNIQYF
13	-	TRBJ1-1	TRBV28	CATFRGGNTEAFF
16	-	TRBJ2-1	TRBV2	CASSALLNHRNNEQFF
15	TRBD2	TRBJ2-3	TRBV4-3	CASSQGGLAGDTQYF
14	TRBD1	TRBJ2-5	TRBV7-2	CASSRRTGGETQYF
16	-	TRBJ1-5	TRBV15	CATSRAQGYSNQPQHF
14	-	TRBJ2-3	TRBV5-1	CASSFSRATDTQYF
14	-	TRBJ2-5	TRBV5-1	CASSLLGPAETQYF
14	-	TRBJ1-1	TRBV4-3	CASSQDGLNTEAFF
15	TRBD2	TRBJ2-1	TRBV7-8	CASRANGLAGIGQFF